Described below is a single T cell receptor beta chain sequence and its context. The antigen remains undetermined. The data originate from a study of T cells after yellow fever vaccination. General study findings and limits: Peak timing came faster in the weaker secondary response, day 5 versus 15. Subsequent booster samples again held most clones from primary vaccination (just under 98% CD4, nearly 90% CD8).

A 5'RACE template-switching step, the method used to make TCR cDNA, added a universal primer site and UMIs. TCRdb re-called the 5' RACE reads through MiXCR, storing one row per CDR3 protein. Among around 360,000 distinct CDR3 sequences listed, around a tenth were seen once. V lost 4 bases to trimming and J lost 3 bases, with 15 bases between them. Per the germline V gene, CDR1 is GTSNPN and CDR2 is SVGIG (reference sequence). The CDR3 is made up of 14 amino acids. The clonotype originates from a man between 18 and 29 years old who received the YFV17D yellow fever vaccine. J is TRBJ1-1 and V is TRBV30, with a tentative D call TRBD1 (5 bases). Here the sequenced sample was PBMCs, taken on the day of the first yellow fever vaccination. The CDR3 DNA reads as TGTGCCTGGACCTATGGGGGTAAGCACACTGAAGCTTTCTTT. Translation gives CAWTYGGKHTEAFF.